The 5 T cell receptor beta chains below all came from one sample that was sequenced in a study of T-cell reconstitution after alpha-beta-depleted transplantation in children. TCRbeta library construction was performed incorporating unique molecular identifiers. TCRdb reanalysed the PCR reads using MiXCR and keeps one entry per CDR3 protein. Of around 4,200 distinct CDR3 sequences listed, around 12% are singletons. Specimen: PBMCs, mostly from graft donor cells, collected 60 days after TCRalphabeta/CD19-depleted stem cell transplant. The receptor set was obtained from a male patient between 2 and 9 years old who had a stem cell transplant for acute lymphoblastic leukemia, so the T cells may come from the graft donor.

In its sample, this clonotype is medium-sized. This chain joins TRBV20-1 and TRBJ2-3; 7 bases are a match to TRBD1. V was pared by 4 bases and J by 6 bases, with 4 bases of the junction left unmatched. The length of the CDR3 is 12 residues. Germline CDR1 is DFQATT and CDR2 is SNEGSKA (reference sequence). The CDR3 nucleotides read TGCAGTGCTATCTTACAGGGGGATACGCAGTATTTT. This codes for CSAILQGDTQYF.

This clonotype was seen repeatedly, ten times or more. V gene TRBV5-1 combines with J gene TRBJ2-7; D not certain. Trimming removed 2 bases from V and 0 bases from J, with 12 bases in between. Germline values: CDR1 SGHRS, CDR2 YFSETQ. This CDR3 has 15 amino acids. CDR3 protein: CASSLGEKSSYEQYF. The CDR3 coding sequence is TGCGCCAGCAGCTTAGGAGAGAAGAGCTCCTACGAGCAGTACTTC.

In its sample, this clonotype is medium-sized (0.01 to 0.1%). This chain joins TRBV3-1 and TRBJ2-7, with 9 bases fitting TRBD1. Per germline, CDR1 LGHDT and CDR2 YNNKEL (reference sequence). CDR3 size: 15 residues. Trimming at V came to 1 base and at J to 4 bases, leaving 5 bases not matched to a gene. CDR3 sequence (DNA): TGTGCCAGCAGCCAAGGACAGGGGGTTTCGTACGAGCAGTACTTC. Translation: CASSQGQGVSYEQYF.

This clonotype is medium-sized within its sample. This chain joins TRBV2 and TRBJ2-5; 8 nucleotides match TRBD2. Germline V lookup: CDR1 SNHLY, CDR2 FYNNEI. Trimming took 4 bases from V and 4 from J; bases not matched to a gene: 23. The CDR3 covers 20 residues. Here the CDR3 DNA reads TGTGCCAGCAGTGCGCGCGCCAGTGGGGGTGGAGCGGGAGTGCCAGAGACCCAGTACTTC. It is translated as CASSARASGGGAGVPETQYF.

This clonotype was counted ten times or more. In DNA, the CDR3 is TGTGCCAGCAGCCCTCCGGGTCCAGAAGAGACCCAGTACTTC. Its protein is CASSPPGPEETQYF. The V and J genes are TRBV3-1 and TRBJ2-5, with D unclear. The CDR3 length is 14 residues. From germline, CDR1 is LGHDT and CDR2 YNNKEL (reference sequence). V lost 4 bases to trimming and J lost 3 bases, with 12 bases between them.